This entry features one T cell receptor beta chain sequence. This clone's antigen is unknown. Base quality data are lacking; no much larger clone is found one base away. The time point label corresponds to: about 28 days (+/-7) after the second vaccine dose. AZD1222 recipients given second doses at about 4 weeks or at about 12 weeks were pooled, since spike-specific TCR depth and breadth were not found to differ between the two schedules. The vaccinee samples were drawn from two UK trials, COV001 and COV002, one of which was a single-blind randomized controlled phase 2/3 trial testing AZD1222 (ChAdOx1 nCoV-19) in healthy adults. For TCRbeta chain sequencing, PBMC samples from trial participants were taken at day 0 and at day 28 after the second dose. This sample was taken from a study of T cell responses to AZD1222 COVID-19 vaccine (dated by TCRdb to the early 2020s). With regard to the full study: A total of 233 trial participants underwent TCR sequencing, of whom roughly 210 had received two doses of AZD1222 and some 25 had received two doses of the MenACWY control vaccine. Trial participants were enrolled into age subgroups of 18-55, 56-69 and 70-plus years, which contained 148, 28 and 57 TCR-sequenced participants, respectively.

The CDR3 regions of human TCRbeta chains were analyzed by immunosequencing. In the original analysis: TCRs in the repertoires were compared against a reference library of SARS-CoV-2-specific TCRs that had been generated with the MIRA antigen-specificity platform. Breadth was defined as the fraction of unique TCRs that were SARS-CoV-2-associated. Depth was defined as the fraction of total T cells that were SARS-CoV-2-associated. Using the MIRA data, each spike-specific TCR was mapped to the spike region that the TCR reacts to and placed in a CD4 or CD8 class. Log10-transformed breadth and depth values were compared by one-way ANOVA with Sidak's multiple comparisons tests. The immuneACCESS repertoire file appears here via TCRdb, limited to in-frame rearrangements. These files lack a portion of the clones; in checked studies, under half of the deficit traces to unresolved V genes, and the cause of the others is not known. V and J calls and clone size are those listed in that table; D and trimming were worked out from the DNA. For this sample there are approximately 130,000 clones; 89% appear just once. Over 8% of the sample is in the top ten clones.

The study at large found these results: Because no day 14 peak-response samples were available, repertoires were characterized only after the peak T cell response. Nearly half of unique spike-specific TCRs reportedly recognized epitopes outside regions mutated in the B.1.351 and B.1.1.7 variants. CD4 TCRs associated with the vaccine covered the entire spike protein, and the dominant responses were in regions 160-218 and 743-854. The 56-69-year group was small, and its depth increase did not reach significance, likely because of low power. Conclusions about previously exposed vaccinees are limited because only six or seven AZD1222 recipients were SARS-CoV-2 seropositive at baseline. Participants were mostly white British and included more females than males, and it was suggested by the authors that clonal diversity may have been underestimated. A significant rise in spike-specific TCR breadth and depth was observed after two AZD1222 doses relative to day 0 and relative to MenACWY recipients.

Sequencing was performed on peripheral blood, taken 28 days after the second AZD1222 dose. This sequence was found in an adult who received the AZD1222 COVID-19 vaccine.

The nucleotides are TGTGCCAGCAGTTACTCGAGGTCTACAACTAATGAAAAACTGTTTTTT. This encodes CASSYSRSTTNEKLFF. The sequence joins TRBV6-5 to TRBJ1-4, with no confident D gene call. From cysteine to phenylalanine, the CDR3 is 16 amino acids long. Only CDR3 DNA remains: 48 bases, in frame from the first base. Trimming removed 0 bases from V and 0 bases from J, leaving 8 bases between the germline ends. Looking up the germline V gene yields CDR1 MNHEY and CDR2 SVGAGI.